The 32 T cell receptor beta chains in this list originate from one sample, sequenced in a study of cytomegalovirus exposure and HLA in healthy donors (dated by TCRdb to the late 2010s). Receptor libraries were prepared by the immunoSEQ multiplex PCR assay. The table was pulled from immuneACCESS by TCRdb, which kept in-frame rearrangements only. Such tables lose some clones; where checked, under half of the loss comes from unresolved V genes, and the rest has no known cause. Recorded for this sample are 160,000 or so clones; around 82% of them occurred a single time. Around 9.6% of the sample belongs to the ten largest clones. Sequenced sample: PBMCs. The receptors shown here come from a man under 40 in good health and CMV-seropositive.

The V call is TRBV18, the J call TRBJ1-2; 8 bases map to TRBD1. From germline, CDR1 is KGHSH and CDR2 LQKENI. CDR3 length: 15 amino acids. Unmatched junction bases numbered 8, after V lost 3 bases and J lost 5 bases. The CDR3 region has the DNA TGTGCCAGCTCACCCTCGACAGGGGTTGAGTATGGCTACACCTTC. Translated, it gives CASSPSTGVEYGYTF. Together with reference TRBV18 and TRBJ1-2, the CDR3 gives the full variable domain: NAGVMQNPRHLVRRRGQEARLRCSPMKGHSHVYWYRQLPEEGLKFMVYLQKENIIDESGMPKERFSAEFPKEGPSILRIQQVVRGDSAAYFCASSPSTGVEYGYTFGSGTRLTVV.

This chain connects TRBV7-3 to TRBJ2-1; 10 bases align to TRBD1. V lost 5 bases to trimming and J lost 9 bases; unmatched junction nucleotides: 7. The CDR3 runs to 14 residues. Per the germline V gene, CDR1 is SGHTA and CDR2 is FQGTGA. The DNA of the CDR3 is TGTGCCAGCAGCCATTTGGACAGGGGGGGTGAGCAGTTCTTC. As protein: CASSHLDRGGEQFF.

This chain's CDR3 is CASSDPGQGANYEQYF. CDR3 bases: TGTGCCAGCAGTGACCCTGGACAGGGGGCTAACTACGAGCAGTACTTC. The chain recombines TRBV6-1 with TRBJ2-7, with TRBD1 identical over 11 bases. V gave up 3 bases and J gave up 3 bases; unmatched junction bases: 7. Germline CDR1 MNHNS, CDR2 SASEGT. This CDR3 is built from 16 residues.

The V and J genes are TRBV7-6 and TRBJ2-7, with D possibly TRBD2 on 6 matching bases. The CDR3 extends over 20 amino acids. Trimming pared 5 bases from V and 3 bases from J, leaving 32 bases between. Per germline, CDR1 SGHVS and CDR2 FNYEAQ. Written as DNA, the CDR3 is TGTGCCAGCAGCCCAGGGAGGACGGCCTATTCTTCGGCAAGCGTCTACGAGCAGTACTTC. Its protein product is CASSPGRTAYSSASVYEQYF.

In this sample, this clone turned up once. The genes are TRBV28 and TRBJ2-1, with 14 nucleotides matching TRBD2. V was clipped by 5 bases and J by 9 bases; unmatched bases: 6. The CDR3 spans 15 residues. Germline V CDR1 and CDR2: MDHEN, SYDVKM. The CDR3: CASSRLAGGSGEQFF. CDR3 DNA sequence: TGTGCCAGCAGTCGACTAGCGGGAGGGAGTGGTGAGCAGTTCTTC. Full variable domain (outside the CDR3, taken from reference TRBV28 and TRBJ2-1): DVKVTQSSRYLVKRTGEKVFLECVQDMDHENMFWYRQDPGLGLRLIYFSYDVKMKEKGDIPEGYSVSREKKERFSLILESASTNQTSMYLCASSRLAGGSGEQFFGPGTRLTVL.

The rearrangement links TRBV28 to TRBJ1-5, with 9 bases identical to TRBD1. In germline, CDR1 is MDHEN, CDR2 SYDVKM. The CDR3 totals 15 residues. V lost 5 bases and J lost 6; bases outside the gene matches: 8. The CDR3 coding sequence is TGTGCCAGCAGTAATACAGGGGGCCGGGGTCAGCCCCAGCATTTT. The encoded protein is CASSNTGGRGQPQHF. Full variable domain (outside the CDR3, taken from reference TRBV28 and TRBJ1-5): DVKVTQSSRYLVKRTGEKVFLECVQDMDHENMFWYRQDPGLGLRLIYFSYDVKMKEKGDIPEGYSVSREKKERFSLILESASTNQTSMYLCASSNTGGRGQPQHFGDGTRLSIL.

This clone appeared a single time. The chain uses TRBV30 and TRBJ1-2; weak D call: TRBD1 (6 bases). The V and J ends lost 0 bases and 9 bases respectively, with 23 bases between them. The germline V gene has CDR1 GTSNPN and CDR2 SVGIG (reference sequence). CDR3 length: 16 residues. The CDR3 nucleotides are TGTGCCTGGAGTGTAACAGGGCCCTCCAACCGGGCCCGCTACACCTTC. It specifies CAWSVTGPSNRARYTF.

Here the CDR3 DNA reads TGTGCCAGCAGCTCAAGAGTCGGGACAGATACGCAGTATTTT. It encodes CASSSRVGTDTQYF. The chain uses TRBV9 and TRBJ2-3; D is uncertain. The V end was cut by 4 bases, the J end by 3 bases, with 12 bases between. The CDR3 consists of 14 residues. The germline V gene encodes CDR1 SGDLS and CDR2 YYNGEE.

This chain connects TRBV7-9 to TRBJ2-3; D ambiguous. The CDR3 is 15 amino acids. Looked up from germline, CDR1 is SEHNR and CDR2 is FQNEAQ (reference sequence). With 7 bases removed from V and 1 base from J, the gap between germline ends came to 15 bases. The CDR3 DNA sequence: TGTGCCAGCACCCCGAGGTCTTGGGGCACAGATACGCAGTATTTT. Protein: CASTPRSWGTDTQYF.

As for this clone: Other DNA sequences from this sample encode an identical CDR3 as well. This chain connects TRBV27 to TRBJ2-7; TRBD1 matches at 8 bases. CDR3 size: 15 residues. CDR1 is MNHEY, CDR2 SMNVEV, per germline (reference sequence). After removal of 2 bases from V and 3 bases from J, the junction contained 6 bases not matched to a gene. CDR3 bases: TGTGCCAGCAGTTTAAGCCACAGGGGGAGCTACGAGCAGTACTTC. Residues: CASSLSHRGSYEQYF.

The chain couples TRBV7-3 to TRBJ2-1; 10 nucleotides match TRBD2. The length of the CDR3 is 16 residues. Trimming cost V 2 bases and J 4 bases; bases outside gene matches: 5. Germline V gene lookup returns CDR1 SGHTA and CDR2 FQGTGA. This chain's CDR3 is CASSLRAGGPYNEQFF. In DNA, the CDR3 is TGTGCCAGCAGCTTACGAGCGGGAGGGCCGTACAATGAGCAGTTCTTC.

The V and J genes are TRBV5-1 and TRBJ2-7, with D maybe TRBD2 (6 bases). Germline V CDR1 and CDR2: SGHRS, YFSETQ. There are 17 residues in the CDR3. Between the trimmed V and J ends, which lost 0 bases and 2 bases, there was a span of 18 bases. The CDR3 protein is CASSLAKGTGETYEQYF. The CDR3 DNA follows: TGCGCCAGCAGCTTGGCCAAAGGGACGGGGGAAACCTACGAGCAGTACTTC.

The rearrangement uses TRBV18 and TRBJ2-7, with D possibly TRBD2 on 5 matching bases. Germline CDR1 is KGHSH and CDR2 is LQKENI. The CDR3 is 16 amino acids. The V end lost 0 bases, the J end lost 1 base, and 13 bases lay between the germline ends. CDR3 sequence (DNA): TGTGCCAGCTCACCACCGGGCTTGCGGGCATCCTACGAGCAGTACTTC. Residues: CASSPPGLRASYEQYF. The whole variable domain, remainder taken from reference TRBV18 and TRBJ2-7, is NAGVMQNPRHLVRRRGQEARLRCSPMKGHSHVYWYRQLPEEGLKFMVYLQKENIIDESGMPKERFSAEFPKEGPSILRIQQVVRGDSAAYFCASSPPGLRASYEQYFGPGTRLTVT.

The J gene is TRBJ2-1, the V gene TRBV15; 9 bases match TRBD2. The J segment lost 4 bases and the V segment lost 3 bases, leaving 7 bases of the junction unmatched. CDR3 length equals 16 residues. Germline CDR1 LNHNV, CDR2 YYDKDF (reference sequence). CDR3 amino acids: CATSSEAGGPYNEQFF. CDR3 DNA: TGTGCCACCAGCAGTGAAGCGGGAGGACCTTACAATGAGCAGTTCTTC.

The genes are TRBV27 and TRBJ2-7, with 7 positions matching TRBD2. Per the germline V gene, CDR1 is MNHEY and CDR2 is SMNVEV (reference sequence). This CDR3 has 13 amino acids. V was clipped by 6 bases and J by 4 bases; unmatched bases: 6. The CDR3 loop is CASRGGGGYEQYF. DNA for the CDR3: TGTGCCAGCAGGGGCGGCGGGGGATACGAGCAGTACTTC.

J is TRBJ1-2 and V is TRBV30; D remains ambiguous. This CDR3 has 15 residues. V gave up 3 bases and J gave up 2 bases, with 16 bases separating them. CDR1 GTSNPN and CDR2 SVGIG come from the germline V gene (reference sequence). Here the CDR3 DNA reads TGTGCCTGGAGCCGTTACGAAAGGAGCAACTATGGCTACACCTTC. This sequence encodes CAWSRYERSNYGYTF.

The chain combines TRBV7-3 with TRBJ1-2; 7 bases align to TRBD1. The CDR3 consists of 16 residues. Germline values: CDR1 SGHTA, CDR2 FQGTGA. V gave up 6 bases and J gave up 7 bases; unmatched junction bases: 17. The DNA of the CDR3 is TGTGCCAGCAGGAATAGAGCCGGGACAGACCCAGGTGGCTACACCTTC. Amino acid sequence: CASRNRAGTDPGGYTF.

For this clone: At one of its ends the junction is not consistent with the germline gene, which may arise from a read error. The CDR3 DNA sequence: TGTGCCTGGACCACCGGGCGACAGGGAGTAAACTTC. As protein: CAWTTGRQGVNF. The gene calls are TRBV30 and TRBJ2-7; TRBD1 matches at 7 bases. The CDR3 consists of 12 residues. Germline CDR1 GTSNPN, CDR2 SVGIG (reference sequence).

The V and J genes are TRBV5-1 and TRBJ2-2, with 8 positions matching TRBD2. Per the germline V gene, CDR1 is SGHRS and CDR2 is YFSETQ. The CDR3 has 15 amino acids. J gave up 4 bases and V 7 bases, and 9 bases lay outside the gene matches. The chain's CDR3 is CASQTAGDPTGELFF. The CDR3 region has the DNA TGCGCCAGCCAAACAGCGGGAGACCCCACCGGGGAGCTGTTTTTT. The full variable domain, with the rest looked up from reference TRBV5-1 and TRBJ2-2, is KAGVTQTPRYLIKTRGQQVTLSCSPISGHRSVSWYQQTPGQGLQFLFEYFSETQRNKGNFPGRFSGRQFSNSRSEMNVSTLELGDSALYLCASQTAGDPTGELFFGEGSRLTVL.

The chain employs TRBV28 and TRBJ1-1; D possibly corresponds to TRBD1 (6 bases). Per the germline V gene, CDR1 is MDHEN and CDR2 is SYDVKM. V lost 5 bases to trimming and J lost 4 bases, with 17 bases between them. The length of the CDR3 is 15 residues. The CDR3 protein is CASSPPGQLGTEAFF. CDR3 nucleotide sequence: TGTGCCAGCAGTCCCCCAGGACAGTTGGGCACTGAAGCTTTCTTT.

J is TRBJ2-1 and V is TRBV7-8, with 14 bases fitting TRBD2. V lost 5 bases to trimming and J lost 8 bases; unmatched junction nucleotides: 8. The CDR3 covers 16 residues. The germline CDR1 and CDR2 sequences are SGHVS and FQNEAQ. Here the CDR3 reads CASSPGTSGGPDEQFF. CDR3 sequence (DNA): TGTGCCAGCAGCCCCGGGACTAGCGGGGGTCCGGATGAGCAGTTCTTC.

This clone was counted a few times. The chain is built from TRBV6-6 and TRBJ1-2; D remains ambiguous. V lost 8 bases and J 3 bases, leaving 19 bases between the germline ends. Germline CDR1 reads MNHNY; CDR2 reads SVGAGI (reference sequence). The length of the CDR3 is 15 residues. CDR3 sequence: CASLRNQNSHYGYTF. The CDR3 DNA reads TGTGCCAGCCTCAGGAACCAGAACAGTCACTATGGCTACACCTTC.

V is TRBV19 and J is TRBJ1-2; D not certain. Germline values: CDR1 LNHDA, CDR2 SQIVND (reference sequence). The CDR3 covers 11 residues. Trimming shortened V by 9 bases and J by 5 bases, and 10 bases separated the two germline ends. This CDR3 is CARAEGYGYTF. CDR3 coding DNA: TGTGCCAGGGCGGAGGGATATGGCTACACCTTC.

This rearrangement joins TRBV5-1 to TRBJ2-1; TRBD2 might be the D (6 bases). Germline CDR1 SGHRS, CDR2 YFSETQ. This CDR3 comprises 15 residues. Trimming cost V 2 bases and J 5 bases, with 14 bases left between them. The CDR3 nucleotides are TGCGCCAGCAGCTTCGAGACTAGGGGTAACAATGAGCAGTTCTTC. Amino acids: CASSFETRGNNEQFF. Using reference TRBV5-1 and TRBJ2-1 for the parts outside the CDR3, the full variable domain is KAGVTQTPRYLIKTRGQQVTLSCSPISGHRSVSWYQQTPGQGLQFLFEYFSETQRNKGNFPGRFSGRQFSNSRSEMNVSTLELGDSALYLCASSFETRGNNEQFFGPGTRLTVL.

Here the CDR3 reads CASSVGLAVQETQYF. The CDR3 DNA is TGTGCCAGCAGCGTAGGGCTAGCGGTACAAGAGACCCAGTACTTC. The chain links TRBV9 to TRBJ2-5, with 7 bases fitting TRBD2. V lost 0 bases to trimming and J lost 2 bases; unmatched junction nucleotides: 4. CDR3 length: 15 amino acids. The germline gives CDR1 SGDLS, CDR2 YYNGEE.

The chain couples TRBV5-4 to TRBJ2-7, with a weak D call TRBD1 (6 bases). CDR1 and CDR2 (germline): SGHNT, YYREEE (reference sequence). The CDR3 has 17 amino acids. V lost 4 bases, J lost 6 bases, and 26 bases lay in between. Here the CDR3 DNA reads TGTGCCAGCAGCCCCCCTGGCAGGGGCGCGATTGTATCCGAGCAGTACTTC. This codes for CASSPPGRGAIVSEQYF.

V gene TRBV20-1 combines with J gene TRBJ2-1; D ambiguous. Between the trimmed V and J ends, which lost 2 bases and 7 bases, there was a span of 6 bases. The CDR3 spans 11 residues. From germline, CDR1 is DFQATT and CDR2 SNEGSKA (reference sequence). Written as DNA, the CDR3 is TGCAGTGCTAGACAGTATAATGAGCAGTTCTTC. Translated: CSARQYNEQFF.

The CDR3 DNA follows: TGTGCCAGCAGTACCATTGGGGGGTCCCATCAGCCCCAGCATTTT. Translating it yields CASSTIGGSHQPQHF. The chain recombines TRBV27 with TRBJ1-5; D possibly corresponds to TRBD1 (5 bases). Germline V CDR1 and CDR2: MNHEY, SMNVEV (reference sequence). The ends were cut back, 5 bases at V and 5 bases at J, with 16 bases in the middle. The CDR3 is 15 residues long.

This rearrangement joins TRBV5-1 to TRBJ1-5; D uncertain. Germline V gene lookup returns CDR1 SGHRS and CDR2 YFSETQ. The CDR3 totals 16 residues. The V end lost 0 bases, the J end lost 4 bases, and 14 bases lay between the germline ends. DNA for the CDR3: TGCGCCAGCAGCTTGGTGCCTTCGACGGGGAATCAGCCCCAGCATTTT. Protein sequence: CASSLVPSTGNQPQHF. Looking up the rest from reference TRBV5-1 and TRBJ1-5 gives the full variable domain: KAGVTQTPRYLIKTRGQQVTLSCSPISGHRSVSWYQQTPGQGLQFLFEYFSETQRNKGNFPGRFSGRQFSNSRSEMNVSTLELGDSALYLCASSLVPSTGNQPQHFGDGTRLSIL.

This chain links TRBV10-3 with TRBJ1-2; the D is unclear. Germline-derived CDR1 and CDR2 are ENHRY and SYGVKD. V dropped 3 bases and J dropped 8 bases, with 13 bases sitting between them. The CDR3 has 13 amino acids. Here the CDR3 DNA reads TGTGCCATCAGTGAATCGGGTCGGCAAGGCTACACCTTC. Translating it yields CAISESGRQGYTF.

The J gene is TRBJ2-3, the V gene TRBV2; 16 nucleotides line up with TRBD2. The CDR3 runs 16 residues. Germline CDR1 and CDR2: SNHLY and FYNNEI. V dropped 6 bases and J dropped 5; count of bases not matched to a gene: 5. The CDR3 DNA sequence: TGTGCCAGCAGGGGACTAGCGGGGGGGCAGAAAGATACGCAGTATTTT. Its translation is CASRGLAGGQKDTQYF.

CDR3 residues: CASSSGQGAPNYGYTF. In DNA, the CDR3 is TGTGCCAGCTCATCGGGACAGGGGGCGCCGAACTATGGCTACACCTTC. The chain carries TRBV18 and TRBJ1-2; 12 bases fit TRBD1. J was trimmed by 2 bases and V by 5 bases; bases with no gene match: 6. The CDR3 runs 16 residues. CDR1 is KGHSH, CDR2 LQKENI, per germline.